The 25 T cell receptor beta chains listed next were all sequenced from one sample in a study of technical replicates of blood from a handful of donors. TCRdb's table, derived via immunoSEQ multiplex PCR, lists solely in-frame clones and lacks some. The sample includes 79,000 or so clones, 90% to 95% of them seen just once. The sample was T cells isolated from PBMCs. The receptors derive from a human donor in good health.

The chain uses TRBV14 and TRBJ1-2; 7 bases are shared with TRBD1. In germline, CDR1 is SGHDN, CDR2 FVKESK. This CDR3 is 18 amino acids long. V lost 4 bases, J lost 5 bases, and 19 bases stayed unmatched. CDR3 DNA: TGTGCCAGCAGCCCATCCTCGTGGACAGGACCTAATACATATGGCTACACCTTC. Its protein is CASSPSSWTGPNTYGYTF.

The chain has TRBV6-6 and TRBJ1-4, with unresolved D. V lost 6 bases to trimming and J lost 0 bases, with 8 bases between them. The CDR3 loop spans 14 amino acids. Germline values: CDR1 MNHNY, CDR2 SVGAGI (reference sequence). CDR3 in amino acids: CASSPITTNEKLFF. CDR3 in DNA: TGTGCCAGCAGCCCTATTACAACTAATGAAAAACTGTTTTTT.

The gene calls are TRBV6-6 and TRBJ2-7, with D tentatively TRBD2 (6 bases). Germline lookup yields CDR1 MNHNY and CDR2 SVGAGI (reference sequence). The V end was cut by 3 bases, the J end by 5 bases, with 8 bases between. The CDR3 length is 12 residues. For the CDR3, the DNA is TGTGCCAGCAGTTATAGGGAGGACGAGCAGTACTTC. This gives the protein CASSYREDEQYF.

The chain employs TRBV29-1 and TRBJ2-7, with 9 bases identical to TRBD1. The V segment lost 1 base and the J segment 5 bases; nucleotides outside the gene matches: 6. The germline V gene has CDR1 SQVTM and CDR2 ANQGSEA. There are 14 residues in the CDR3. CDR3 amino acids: CSVEVTGGGNEQYF. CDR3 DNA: TGCAGCGTTGAAGTCACAGGGGGCGGGAACGAGCAGTACTTC.

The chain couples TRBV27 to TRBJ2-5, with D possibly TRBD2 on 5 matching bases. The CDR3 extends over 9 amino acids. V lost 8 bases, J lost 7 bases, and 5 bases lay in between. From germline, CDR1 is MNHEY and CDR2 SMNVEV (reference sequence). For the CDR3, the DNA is TGTGCCAGCCGGGGGACCCAGTACTTC. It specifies CASRGTQYF.

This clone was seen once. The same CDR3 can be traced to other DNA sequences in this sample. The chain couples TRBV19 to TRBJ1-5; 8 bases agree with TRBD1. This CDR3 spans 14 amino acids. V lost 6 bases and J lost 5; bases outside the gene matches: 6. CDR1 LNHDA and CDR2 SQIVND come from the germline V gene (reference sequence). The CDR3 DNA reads TGTGCCAGTAGCCCGCAGGGGGCAGATCAGCCCCAGCATTTT. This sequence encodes CASSPQGADQPQHF.

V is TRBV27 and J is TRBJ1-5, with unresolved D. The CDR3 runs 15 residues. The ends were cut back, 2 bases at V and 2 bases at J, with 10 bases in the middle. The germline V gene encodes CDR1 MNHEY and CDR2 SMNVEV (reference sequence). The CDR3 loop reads CASSLGSRGNQPQHF. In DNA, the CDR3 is TGTGCCAGCAGTTTAGGCAGTCGGGGCAATCAGCCCCAGCATTTT.

In DNA form, the CDR3 reads TGTGCCAGCAGCTTTCCCGGGTCCCGCGGTACTGAAGCTTTCTTT. Its translation is CASSFPGSRGTEAFF. The gene calls are TRBV11-2 and TRBJ1-1, with no clear D. The V end was cut by 3 bases, the J end by 5 bases, with 16 bases between. Germline lookup yields CDR1 SGHAT and CDR2 FQNNGV. This CDR3 region has 15 residues.

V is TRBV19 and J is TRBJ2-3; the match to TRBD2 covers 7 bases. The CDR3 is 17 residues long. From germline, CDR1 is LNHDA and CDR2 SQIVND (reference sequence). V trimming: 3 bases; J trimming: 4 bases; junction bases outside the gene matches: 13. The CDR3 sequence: CASSISGGQFFADTQYF. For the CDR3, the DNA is TGTGCCAGTAGTATTTCGGGGGGTCAGTTTTTCGCAGATACGCAGTATTTT.

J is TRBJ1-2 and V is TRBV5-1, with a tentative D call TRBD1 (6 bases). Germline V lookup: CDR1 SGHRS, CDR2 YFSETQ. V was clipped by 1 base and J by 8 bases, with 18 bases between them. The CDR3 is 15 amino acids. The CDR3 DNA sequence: TGCGCCAGCAGCTTGCCTACAGGGCCCCACGAAGGCTACACCTTC. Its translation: CASSLPTGPHEGYTF. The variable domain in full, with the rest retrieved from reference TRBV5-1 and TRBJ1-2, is KAGVTQTPRYLIKTRGQQVTLSCSPISGHRSVSWYQQTPGQGLQFLFEYFSETQRNKGNFPGRFSGRQFSNSRSEMNVSTLELGDSALYLCASSLPTGPHEGYTFGSGTRLTVV.

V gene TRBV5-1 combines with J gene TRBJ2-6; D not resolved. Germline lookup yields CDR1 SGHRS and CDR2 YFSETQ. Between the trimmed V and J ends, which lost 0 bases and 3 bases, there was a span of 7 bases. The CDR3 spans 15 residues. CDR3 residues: CASSLVSVGANVLTF. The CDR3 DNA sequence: TGCGCCAGCAGCTTGGTATCCGTTGGGGCCAACGTCCTGACTTTC.

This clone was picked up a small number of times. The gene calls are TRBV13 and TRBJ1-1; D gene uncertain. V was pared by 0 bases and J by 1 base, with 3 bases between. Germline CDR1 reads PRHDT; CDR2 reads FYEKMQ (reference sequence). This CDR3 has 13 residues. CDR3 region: CASSLGQNTEAFF. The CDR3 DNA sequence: TGTGCCAGCAGCTTAGGACAGAACACTGAAGCTTTCTTT. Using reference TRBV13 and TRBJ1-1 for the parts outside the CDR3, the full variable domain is AAGVIQSPRHLIKEKRETATLKCYPIPRHDTVYWYQQGPGQDPQFLISFYEKMQSDKGSIPDRFSAQQFSDYHSELNMSSLELGDSALYFCASSLGQNTEAFFGQGTRLTVV.

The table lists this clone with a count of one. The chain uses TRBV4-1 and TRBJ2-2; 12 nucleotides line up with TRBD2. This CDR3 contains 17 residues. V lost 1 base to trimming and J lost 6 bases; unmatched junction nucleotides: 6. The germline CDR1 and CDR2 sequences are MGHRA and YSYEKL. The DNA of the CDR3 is TGCGCCAGCAGCCAAGGGACTAGCGGGATTATCGCCGGGGAGCTGTTTTTT. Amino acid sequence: CASSQGTSGIIAGELFF.

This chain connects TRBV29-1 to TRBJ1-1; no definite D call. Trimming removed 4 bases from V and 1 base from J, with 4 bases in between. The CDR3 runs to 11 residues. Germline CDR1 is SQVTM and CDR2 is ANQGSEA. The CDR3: CSVAKNTEAFF. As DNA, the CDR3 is TGCAGCGTTGCTAAGAACACTGAAGCTTTCTTT.

CDR3 DNA sequence: TGTGCCAGCACCAGTCCCTACGAGCAGTACTTC. Translated: CASTSPYEQYF. The V and J genes are TRBV28 and TRBJ2-7; unclear D gene. With 7 bases removed from V and 2 bases from J, the gap between germline ends came to 6 bases. The CDR3 has 11 amino acids. Germline V gene lookup returns CDR1 MDHEN and CDR2 SYDVKM.

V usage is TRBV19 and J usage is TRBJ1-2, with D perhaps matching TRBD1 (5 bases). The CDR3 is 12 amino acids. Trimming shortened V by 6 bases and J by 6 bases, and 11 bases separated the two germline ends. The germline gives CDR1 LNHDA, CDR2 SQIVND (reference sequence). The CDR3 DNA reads TGTGCCAGTAGGGGTTCGGGGGATGGCTACACCTTC. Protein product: CASRGSGDGYTF.

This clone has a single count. This chain's CDR3 is CASSFRDRSSYEQYF. The CDR3 DNA follows: TGTGCCAGCAGTTTCCGGGACAGGAGCTCCTACGAGCAGTACTTC. This chain joins TRBV6-5 and TRBJ2-7; 8 bases align to TRBD1. Germline CDR1 is MNHEY and CDR2 is SVGAGI. The CDR3 is 15 residues long. Trimming at V came to 4 bases and at J to 0 bases, leaving 5 bases not matched to a gene.

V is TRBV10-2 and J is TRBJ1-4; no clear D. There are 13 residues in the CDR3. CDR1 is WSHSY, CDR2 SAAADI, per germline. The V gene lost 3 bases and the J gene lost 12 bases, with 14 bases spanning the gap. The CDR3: CASSETVVAELFF. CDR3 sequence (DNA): TGCGCCAGCAGTGAAACCGTCGTTGCAGAACTGTTTTTT.

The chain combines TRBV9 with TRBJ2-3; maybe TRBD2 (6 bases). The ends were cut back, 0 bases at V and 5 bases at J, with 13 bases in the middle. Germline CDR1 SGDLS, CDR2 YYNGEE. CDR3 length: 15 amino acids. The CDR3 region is CASSVGIGGRDTQYF. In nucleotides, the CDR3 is TGTGCCAGCAGCGTAGGAATCGGGGGAAGAGATACGCAGTATTTT. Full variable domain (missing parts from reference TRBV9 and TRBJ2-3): DSGVTQTPKHLITATGQRVTLRCSPRSGDLSVYWYQQSLDQGLQFLIQYYNGEERAKGNILERFSAQQFPDLHSELNLSSLELGDSALYFCASSVGIGGRDTQYFGPGTRLTVL.

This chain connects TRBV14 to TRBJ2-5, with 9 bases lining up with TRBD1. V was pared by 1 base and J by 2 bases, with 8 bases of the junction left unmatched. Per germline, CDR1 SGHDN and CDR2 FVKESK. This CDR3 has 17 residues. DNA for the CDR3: TGTGCCAGCAGCCAAGGCTCCGGGACAGGGTGGCAAGAGACCCAGTACTTC. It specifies CASSQGSGTGWQETQYF.

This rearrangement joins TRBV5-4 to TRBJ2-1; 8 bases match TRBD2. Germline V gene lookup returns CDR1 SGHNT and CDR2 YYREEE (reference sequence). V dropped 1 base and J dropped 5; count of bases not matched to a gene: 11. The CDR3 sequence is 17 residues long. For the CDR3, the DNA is TGTGCCAGCAGCTTGAATTCTTATAGCGGGGTGCACAATGAGCAGTTCTTC. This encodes CASSLNSYSGVHNEQFF. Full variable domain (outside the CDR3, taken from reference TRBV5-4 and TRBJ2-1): ETGVTQSPTHLIKTRGQQVTLRCSSQSGHNTVSWYQQALGQGPQFIFQYYREEENGRGNFPPRFSGLQFPNYSSELNVNALELDDSALYLCASSLNSYSGVHNEQFFGPGTRLTVL.

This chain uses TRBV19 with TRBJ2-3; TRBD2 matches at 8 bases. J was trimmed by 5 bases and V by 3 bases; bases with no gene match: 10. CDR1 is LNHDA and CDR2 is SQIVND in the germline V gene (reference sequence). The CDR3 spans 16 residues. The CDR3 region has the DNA TGTGCCAGTAGTATCCTGACTAGCGCGGGGGGAGATACGCAGTATTTT. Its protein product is CASSILTSAGGDTQYF.

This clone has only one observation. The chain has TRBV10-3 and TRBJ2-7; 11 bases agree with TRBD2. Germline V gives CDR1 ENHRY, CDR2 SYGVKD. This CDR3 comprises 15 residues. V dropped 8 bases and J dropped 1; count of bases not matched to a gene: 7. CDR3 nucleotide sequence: TGTGCCATCCTAGAGGGGACTAGCGGATCCTACGAGCAGTACTTC. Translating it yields CAILEGTSGSYEQYF.

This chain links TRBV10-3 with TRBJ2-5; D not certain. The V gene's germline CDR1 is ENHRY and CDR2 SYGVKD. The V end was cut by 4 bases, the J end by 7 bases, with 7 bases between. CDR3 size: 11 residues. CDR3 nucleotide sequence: TGTGCCATCAGTGGTCCGGGGACCCAGTACTTC. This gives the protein CAISGPGTQYF.

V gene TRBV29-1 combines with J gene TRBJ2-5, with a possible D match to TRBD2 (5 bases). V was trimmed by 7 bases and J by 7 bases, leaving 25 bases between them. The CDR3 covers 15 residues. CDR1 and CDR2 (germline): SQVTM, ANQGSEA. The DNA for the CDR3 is TGCAGCGATTCCGTGGACCGCCCGGGGTTTGGGACCCAGTACTTC. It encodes CSDSVDRPGFGTQYF.